This section outlines one T cell receptor beta chain sequence together with its context. Its antigen is still unknown. CDR1 SEHNR and CDR2 FQNEAQ come from the germline V gene (reference sequence). This CDR3 region has 14 residues. Trimming removed 5 bases at V and 3 bases at J, with 13 bases between. This sample is part of a study of cytomegalovirus exposure and HLA in healthy donors. General observations from the study: A later analysis found TCR association rates differed by HLA locus, highest for DRB1 and lowest for HLA-C.

PCR primers comprised 60 Vbeta and 13 Jbeta primers. Produced via immunoSEQ multiplex PCR; TCRdb's table is partial and in-frame only. This listing includes around 50,000 clones. The sequencing input was PBMCs. The clonotype originates from a male donor in good health and CMV-seropositive. J is TRBJ1-2 and V is TRBV7-9; a weak D match, TRBD1 (6 bases). The CDR3 nucleotides read TGTGCCAGCAGCCCGCCAGGGGTGTACTATGGCTACACCTTC. Its translation is CASSPPGVYYGYTF.